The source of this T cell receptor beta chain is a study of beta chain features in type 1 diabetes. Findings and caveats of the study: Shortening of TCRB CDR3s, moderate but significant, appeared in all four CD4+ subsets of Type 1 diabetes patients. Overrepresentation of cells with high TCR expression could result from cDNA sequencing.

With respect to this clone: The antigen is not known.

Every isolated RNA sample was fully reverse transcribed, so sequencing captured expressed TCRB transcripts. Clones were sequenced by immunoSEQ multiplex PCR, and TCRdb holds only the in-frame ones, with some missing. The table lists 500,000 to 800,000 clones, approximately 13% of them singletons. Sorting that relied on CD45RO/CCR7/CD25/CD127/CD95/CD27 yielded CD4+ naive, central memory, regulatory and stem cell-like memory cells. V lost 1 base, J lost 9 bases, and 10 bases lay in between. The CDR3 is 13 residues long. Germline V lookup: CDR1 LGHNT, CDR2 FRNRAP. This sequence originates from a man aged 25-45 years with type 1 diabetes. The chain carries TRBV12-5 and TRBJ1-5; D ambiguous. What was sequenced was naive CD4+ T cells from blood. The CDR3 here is CASGLEGLGPQHF. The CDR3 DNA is TGTGCTAGTGGTTTGGAGGGTTTGGGGCCCCAGCATTTT.